The clone carrying this T cell receptor (beta chain) was picked up one time. Its specificity is not known. The data stem from a study of breast tumors, draining lymph nodes, adjacent tissues. Study-wide results and limits: Tumor TCR diversity was below lymph nodes but above nontumor tissue. The data were judged consistent with most tumor T cells coming from lymph node and expanding in tumor. Tumor and nontumor repertoires were significantly more similar in luminal-like than in basal-like breast cancer. The lymph node origin of tumor T cells was framed as consistent with a hypothesis, not demonstrated.

The lymph nodes were axillary draining lymph nodes from breast cancer patients. TCRdb used MiXCR to reprocess the multiplex PCR reads, holding one entry per CDR3 protein. This table holds about 230,000 distinct CDR3 sequences, 32% found once. Specimen: axillary lymph node tissue. The TCR sequence derives from a female donor with breast cancer. Some clones in this sample may be carry-over from other donors' samples.

The CDR3 spells CSVEWTGGAQTQYF. The CDR3 nucleotides read TGCAGCGTTGAATGGACAGGGGGCGCACAGACCCAGTACTTC. V is TRBV29-1 and J is TRBJ2-5, with 11 bases that match TRBD1. Looked up from germline, CDR1 is SQVTM and CDR2 is ANQGSEA. CDR3 length equals 14 residues. V lost 2 bases to trimming and J lost 6 bases; unmatched junction nucleotides: 5.